The 28 T cell receptor beta chains given below trace back to one sample, sequenced in a study of cytotoxic CD8 clonotypes in ibrutinib-treated CLL. The table came from immunoSEQ multiplex PCR; TCRdb's copy has only in-frame clones and leaves some out. The sample lists over 120,000 clones; around 82% were seen once. The sequencing used PBMCs, collected after 36 months of ibrutinib treatment. The receptors come from a human donor with chronic lymphocytic leukemia.

V gene TRBV7-9 combines with J gene TRBJ2-7; TRBD1 or TRBD2 may be the D gene (5 bases each). V lost 4 bases and J lost 1, with 11 bases in between. The germline V gene has CDR1 SEHNR and CDR2 FQNEAQ (reference sequence). The CDR3 is 14 residues long. CDR3 sequence (DNA): TGTGCCAGCAGCTCCCGGGACGGGTCCTACGAGCAGTACTTC. This codes for CASSSRDGSYEQYF.

The chain recombines TRBV4-1 with TRBJ2-7; 9 positions match TRBD2. The CDR3 extends over 18 amino acids. Per the germline V gene, CDR1 is MGHRA and CDR2 is YSYEKL. J gave up 0 bases and V 4 bases, and 13 bases lay outside the gene matches. CDR3 nucleotide sequence: TGCGCCAGCAGCCGACCCACTTCTAGCGGGGAACCCTCCTACGAGCAGTACTTC. It translates to CASSRPTSSGEPSYEQYF.

The CDR3 loop is CASSNRQGVYISGQTQYF. Here the CDR3 DNA reads TGTGCCAGTAGTAATCGACAGGGGGTCTACATTTCCGGACAGACCCAGTACTTC. The chain employs TRBV19 and TRBJ2-5; 9 bases match TRBD1. The CDR3 covers 18 residues. Trimming cost V 4 bases and J 6 bases; bases outside gene matches: 18. Germline assignment: CDR1 LNHDA and CDR2 SQIVND (reference sequence).

The chain combines TRBV14 with TRBJ2-2, with 8 bases matching TRBD1. Germline V lookup: CDR1 SGHDN, CDR2 FVKESK. The CDR3 is made up of 14 amino acids. V was clipped by 6 bases and J by 4 bases; unmatched bases: 4. CDR3 sequence reads: CASRDRVSTGELFF. Written as DNA, the CDR3 is TGTGCCAGCAGGGACAGGGTGTCCACCGGGGAGCTGTTTTTT.

The V call is TRBV29-1, the J call TRBJ2-7; tentative D call: TRBD2 (5 bases). The CDR3 extends over 13 amino acids. Per the germline V gene, CDR1 is SQVTM and CDR2 is ANQGSEA. Trimming took off 4 bases at V and 0 bases at J, with 10 bases between the two ends. CDR3 nucleotides: TGCAGCGTTGTGGACGGACTCTCCTACGAGCAGTACTTC. It translates to CSVVDGLSYEQYF.

The V and J genes are TRBV27 and TRBJ2-7; 7 bases are shared with TRBD1. There are 14 residues in the CDR3. Germline loops: CDR1 MNHEY, CDR2 SMNVEV (reference sequence). Unmatched junction bases numbered 3, after V lost 4 bases and J lost 0 bases. Here the CDR3 DNA reads TGTGCCAGCAGTTGGGGACAGTACTCCTACGAGCAGTACTTC. Amino acids: CASSWGQYSYEQYF.

The genes are TRBV18 and TRBJ1-5; no clear D gene. The CDR3 has 18 amino acids. The ends were cut back, 2 bases at V and 2 bases at J, with 19 bases in the middle. Per the germline V gene, CDR1 is KGHSH and CDR2 is LQKENI. The chain's CDR3 is CASSPAPPRGRGNQPQHF. The DNA of the CDR3 is TGTGCCAGCTCACCAGCCCCCCCCCGGGGTAGGGGCAATCAGCCCCAGCATTTT. Supplemented by reference TRBV18 and TRBJ1-5, the full variable domain reads NAGVMQNPRHLVRRRGQEARLRCSPMKGHSHVYWYRQLPEEGLKFMVYLQKENIIDESGMPKERFSAEFPKEGPSILRIQQVVRGDSAAYFCASSPAPPRGRGNQPQHFGDGTRLSIL.

This clone appeared a few times. The chain links TRBV28 to TRBJ1-2; D unresolved. Trimming took 5 bases from V and 4 from J, leaving 11 bases between them. The germline gives CDR1 MDHEN, CDR2 SYDVKM. The CDR3 has 13 amino acids. This chain's CDR3 is CASSLGPSYGYTF. DNA for the CDR3: TGTGCCAGCAGTCTAGGACCGAGCTATGGCTACACCTTC.

V is TRBV5-5 and J is TRBJ1-5; D call uncertain. Germline V lookup: CDR1 SGHKS, CDR2 YYEKEE (reference sequence). V lost 7 bases and J lost 3, with 11 bases in between. This CDR3 region has 13 residues. This CDR3 is CASGLQLNQPQHF. CDR3 in DNA: TGTGCCAGCGGACTTCAACTCAATCAGCCCCAGCATTTT.

The chain carries TRBV4-1 and TRBJ2-7, with 7 bases aligning to TRBD2. V shed 4 bases and J 6 bases; nucleotides not matched to a gene: 6. This CDR3 is built from 13 residues. The germline V gene has CDR1 MGHRA and CDR2 YSYEKL. CDR3 amino acids: CASSLGRVAEQYF. CDR3 sequence (DNA): TGCGCCAGCAGCCTAGGGAGGGTCGCCGAGCAGTACTTC.

The chain joins TRBV7-9 to TRBJ1-5; 7 nucleotides align to TRBD1. Germline-derived CDR1 and CDR2 are SEHNR and FQNEAQ (reference sequence). The CDR3 is made up of 12 amino acids. The trim removed 6 bases at V and 4 bases at J, leaving 0 bases unmatched. The chain's CDR3 is CASRTGNQPQHF. The CDR3 nucleotides read TGTGCCAGCAGGACAGGGAATCAGCCCCAGCATTTT.

The chain is built from TRBV7-4 and TRBJ1-5; D possibly corresponds to TRBD1 (5 bases). Trimming took off 5 bases at V and 2 bases at J, with 22 bases between the two ends. The CDR3 extends over 18 amino acids. CDR1 and CDR2 (germline): SGHVT, SQSDAQ. The CDR3 DNA is TGTGCCAGCAGCCCCGGGGGGACGGCTACGATGGGCAATCAGCCCCAGCATTTT. This encodes CASSPGGTATMGNQPQHF.

The chain links TRBV7-9 to TRBJ1-5; 10 bases fit TRBD1. The CDR3 has 14 amino acids. V gave up 4 bases and J gave up 5 bases; unmatched junction bases: 2. Germline V CDR1 and CDR2: SEHNR, FQNEAQ (reference sequence). The CDR3 here is CASSSGQGHQPQHF. For the CDR3, the DNA is TGTGCCAGCAGCTCGGGACAGGGGCATCAGCCCCAGCATTTT. The entire variable domain, with the rest obtained from reference TRBV7-9 and TRBJ1-5, is as follows: DTGVSQNPRHKITKRGQNVTFRCDPISEHNRLYWYRQTLGQGPEFLTYFQNEAQLEKSRLLSDRFSAERPKGSFSTLEIQRTEQGDSAMYLCASSSGQGHQPQHFGDGTRLSIL.

The sample holds one count of this clone. This chain joins TRBV18 and TRBJ1-6, with 10 positions matching TRBD1. The germline gives CDR1 KGHSH, CDR2 LQKENI. V shed 6 bases and J 3 bases; nucleotides not matched to a gene: 11. CDR3 size: 18 residues. The CDR3 DNA sequence: TGTGCCAGCTCGCCCTTAACCGGGACAGGGGTCTATAATTCACCCCTCCACTTT. Its protein is CASSPLTGTGVYNSPLHF.

This clone was seen a few times. The J gene is TRBJ2-7, the V gene TRBV19; the D gene could be TRBD1 or TRBD2 (6 bases each). In germline, CDR1 is LNHDA, CDR2 SQIVND (reference sequence). There are 16 residues in the CDR3. Trimming left V 3 bases short and J 4 bases short, with 19 bases between. The CDR3 DNA reads TGTGCCAGTAGTATCAGGGGCGGGGTCGGACAGTACGAGCAGTACTTC. This sequence encodes CASSIRGGVGQYEQYF.

The rearrangement links TRBV6-5 to TRBJ2-7, with D tentatively TRBD1 or TRBD2 (5 bases each). There are 11 residues in the CDR3. Germline CDR1 MNHEY, CDR2 SVGAGI. In DNA form, the CDR3 reads TGTGCGTCGGGACGAATATTCAAGCAGTACTTC. Translating gives CASGRIFKQYF.

The gene calls are TRBV2 and TRBJ1-2; D call uncertain. Trimming took off 6 bases at V and 2 bases at J, with 10 bases between the two ends. There are 13 residues in the CDR3. Germline assignment: CDR1 SNHLY and CDR2 FYNNEI. CDR3 bases: TGTGCCAGCAGACCCCGAGGAAACTATGGCTACACCTTC. Its translation: CASRPRGNYGYTF.

The chain has TRBV7-9 and TRBJ1-4; 7 positions agree with TRBD1. Germline V CDR1 and CDR2: SEHNR, FQNEAQ (reference sequence). The CDR3 has 15 residues. Unmatched junction bases numbered 7, after V lost 6 bases and J lost 3 bases. CDR3 loop: CASRQQGYPNEKLFF. DNA for the CDR3: TGTGCCAGCAGGCAACAGGGGTACCCTAATGAAAAACTGTTTTTT.

The genes are TRBV6-1 and TRBJ2-1; 14 bases are a match to TRBD2. Trimming removed 2 bases from V and 7 bases from J; junction bases left unmatched: 1. This CDR3 is built from 15 residues. Germline V gene sequence: CDR1 MNHNS, CDR2 SASEGT. CDR3 in DNA: TGTGCCAGCAGTGAAAGACTAGCGGGGGGGAATGAGCAGTTCTTC. Translating gives CASSERLAGGNEQFF.

The chain couples TRBV15 to TRBJ2-3; D not certain. The CDR3 contains 13 residues. Germline-derived CDR1 and CDR2 are LNHNV and YYDKDF (reference sequence). V shed 2 bases and J shed 5 bases, with 8 bases lying between them. CDR3 DNA sequence: TGTGCCACCAGCAGAAATTCTCTAGATACGCAGTATTTT. Protein sequence: CATSRNSLDTQYF.

The V gene is TRBV29-1, the J gene TRBJ1-2; D gene ambiguous. Per germline, CDR1 SQVTM and CDR2 ANQGSEA. The CDR3 contains 12 residues. Deletions cut 4 bases from V and 5 bases from J, with 11 bases between. The CDR3 coding sequence is TGCAGCGTTGGGGGAAGAGGGTATGGCTACACCTTC. Amino acid sequence: CSVGGRGYGYTF.

V is TRBV4-1 and J is TRBJ1-5; D gene unclear. The CDR3 extends over 12 amino acids. V was trimmed by 4 bases and J by 7 bases, leaving 8 bases between them. Per the germline V gene, CDR1 is MGHRA and CDR2 is YSYEKL. DNA for the CDR3: TGCGCCAGCAGCCCCCCGGGCCAGCCCCAGCATTTT. Its translation: CASSPPGQPQHF.

V is TRBV5-4 and J is TRBJ2-3; 7 nucleotides line up with TRBD2. Germline-derived CDR1 and CDR2 are SGHNT and YYREEE (reference sequence). The trim removed 0 bases at V and 0 bases at J, leaving 13 bases unmatched. This CDR3 is 19 amino acids long. CDR3 sequence: CASSLAGTTFDPSTDTQYF. Written as DNA, the CDR3 is TGTGCCAGCAGCTTGGCGGGGACTACCTTTGACCCTAGCACAGATACGCAGTATTTT.

The rearrangement links TRBV2 to TRBJ2-2, with D uncertain. Trimming took 6 bases from V and 6 from J, leaving 8 bases between them. CDR1 SNHLY and CDR2 FYNNEI come from the germline V gene. The CDR3 is made up of 12 amino acids. Here the CDR3 reads CASSRLSGELFF. In nucleotides, the CDR3 is TGTGCCAGCAGCCGTCTTTCCGGGGAGCTGTTTTTT.

The chain's CDR3 is CASSQDQGHTDQPQHF. Written as DNA, the CDR3 is TGTGCCAGCAGCCAAGATCAGGGGCATACAGATCAGCCCCAGCATTTT. The rearrangement uses TRBV4-2 and TRBJ1-5; D is possibly TRBD1 (6 bases). The V gene lost 0 bases and the J gene lost 5 bases, with 14 bases spanning the gap. Germline values: CDR1 LGHNA, CDR2 YNFKEQ. The CDR3 has 16 residues.

The chain joins TRBV25-1 to TRBJ2-5; D remains ambiguous. The CDR3 loop spans 10 amino acids. Germline-derived CDR1 and CDR2 are MGHDK and SYGVNS. Trimming took 10 bases from V and 5 from J, leaving 8 bases between them. Written as DNA, the CDR3 is TGTGCCATTATGAGGGAGACCCAGTACTTC. Translation: CAIMRETQYF.

This rearrangement joins TRBV27 to TRBJ1-2; no reliable D call. CDR1 is MNHEY and CDR2 is SMNVEV in the germline V gene (reference sequence). Trimming removed 3 bases at V and 2 bases at J, with 22 bases between. The CDR3 runs to 18 residues. The CDR3 DNA reads TGTGCCAGCAGTTTGTGGGGAAGTGTAAAAGACCGGAACTATGGCTACACCTTC. As protein: CASSLWGSVKDRNYGYTF.

This clone showed up just once. The V call is TRBV11-2, the J call TRBJ2-6, with 8 bases fitting TRBD1. J gave up 0 bases and V 10 bases, and 14 bases lay outside the gene matches. The CDR3 is made up of 18 amino acids. Germline V lookup: CDR1 SGHAT, CDR2 FQNNGV. CDR3 bases: TGTGCCACCAGGATGGCGGGACAGGTTCTCTCTGGGGCCAACGTCCTGACTTTC. This encodes CATRMAGQVLSGANVLTF.